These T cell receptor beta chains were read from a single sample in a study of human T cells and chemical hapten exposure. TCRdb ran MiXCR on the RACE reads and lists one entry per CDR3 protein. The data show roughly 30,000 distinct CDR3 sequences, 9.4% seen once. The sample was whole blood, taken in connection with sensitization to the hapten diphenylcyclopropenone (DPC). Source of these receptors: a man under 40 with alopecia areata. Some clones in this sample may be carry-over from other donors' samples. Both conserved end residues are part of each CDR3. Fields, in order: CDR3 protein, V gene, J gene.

CDR3aa: CASSWAGAKRNQPQHF; v_gene: TRBV28; j_gene: TRBJ1-5
CDR3aa: CASSSFLARNTGELFF; v_gene: TRBV6-2/TRBV6-3; j_gene: TRBJ2-2
CDR3aa: CASSYGGAPYEQYF; v_gene: TRBV6-2/TRBV6-3; j_gene: TRBJ2-7
CDR3aa: CASSNPTGSGNTIYF; v_gene: TRBV19; j_gene: TRBJ1-3
CDR3aa: CASSTGTVQETQYF; v_gene: TRBV5-1; j_gene: TRBJ2-5
CDR3aa: CSARQPGASTEAFF; v_gene: TRBV20-1; j_gene: TRBJ1-1
CDR3aa: CASSYETGTGGYEQYF; v_gene: TRBV7-9; j_gene: TRBJ2-7
CDR3aa: CASSLEGGYEQYF; v_gene: TRBV11-3; j_gene: TRBJ2-7
CDR3aa: CASSERDTQYF; v_gene: TRBV25-1; j_gene: TRBJ2-3
CDR3aa: CAATGAREQFF; v_gene: TRBV2; j_gene: TRBJ2-1
CDR3aa: CASSRPTGGIVTNEKLFF; v_gene: TRBV12-3/TRBV12-4; j_gene: TRBJ1-4
CDR3aa: CASSGTTAYGYTF; v_gene: TRBV6-5; j_gene: TRBJ1-2
CDR3aa: CASSYAPGNTIYF; v_gene: TRBV2; j_gene: TRBJ1-3
CDR3aa: CASSPTSYNEQFF; v_gene: TRBV6-5; j_gene: TRBJ2-1
CDR3aa: CASSLEESGSKGEQYF; v_gene: TRBV7-2; j_gene: TRBJ2-7
CDR3aa: CASSLAQGLTDTQYF; v_gene: TRBV5-1; j_gene: TRBJ2-3
CDR3aa: CAWGSTEAFF; v_gene: TRBV7-2; j_gene: TRBJ1-1
CDR3aa: CASSLGQGSYNEQFF; v_gene: TRBV11-2; j_gene: TRBJ2-1
CDR3aa: CASSLRPVNTEAFF; v_gene: TRBV6-2/TRBV6-3; j_gene: TRBJ1-1
CDR3aa: CASSQEKYSSYEQYF; v_gene: TRBV4-3; j_gene: TRBJ2-7
CDR3aa: CSVEPSQPEHQPQHF; v_gene: TRBV29-1; j_gene: TRBJ1-5
CDR3aa: CASSLVRGLINQPQHF; v_gene: TRBV28; j_gene: TRBJ1-5